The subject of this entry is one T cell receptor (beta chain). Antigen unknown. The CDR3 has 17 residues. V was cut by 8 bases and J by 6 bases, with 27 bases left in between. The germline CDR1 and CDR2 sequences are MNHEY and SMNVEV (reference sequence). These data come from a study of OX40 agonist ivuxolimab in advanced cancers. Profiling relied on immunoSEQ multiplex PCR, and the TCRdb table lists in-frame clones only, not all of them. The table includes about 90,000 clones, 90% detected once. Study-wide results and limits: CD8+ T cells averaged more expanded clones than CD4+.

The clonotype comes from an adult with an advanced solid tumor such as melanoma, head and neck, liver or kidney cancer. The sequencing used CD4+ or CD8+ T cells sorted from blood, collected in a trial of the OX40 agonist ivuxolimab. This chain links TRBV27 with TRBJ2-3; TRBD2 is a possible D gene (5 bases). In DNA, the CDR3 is TGTGCCAGCTCAACCAAGGCAACACGGCCGGGGTATGATACGCAGTATTTT. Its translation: CASSTKATRPGYDTQYF.